This record covers a single TCR beta chain. This sample stems from a study of T cells in tuberculosis. Whole-study context: In South Africa, adults with active tuberculosis were compared with IGRA-negative and latently infected IGRA-positive adolescents.

Repertoires were generated with immunoSEQ multiplex PCR, while TCRdb's copy carries only in-frame clones and drops some. This sample yields tens of thousands of clones, of which about 95% are seen a single time; less than 9.5% belongs to the top ten. CDR1 is SGHNT and CDR2 is YENEEA in the germline V gene. The CDR3 is made up of 17 amino acids. Trimming cost V 4 bases and J 7 bases; bases outside gene matches: 11. Each clinical donor contributed on average around 100,000 T cells from unsorted cryopreserved PBMC. Sequencing was carried out using PBMCs. The chain combines TRBV11-3 with TRBJ2-2; TRBD1 agrees at 11 bases. This clonotype originated in a donor aged 10-29 years with latent tuberculosis or without tuberculosis infection. The CDR3 DNA reads as TGTGCCAGCAGCTCCATCTGGACAGGGGGCGAAAGCGGGGAGCTGTTTTTT. Encoded protein: CASSSIWTGGESGELFF.